The 5 T cell receptor beta chains in this list originate from one sample, sequenced in a study of blood T cell repertoires in COVID-19. The method was immunoSEQ multiplex PCR; TCRdb's version includes in-frame clones alone and lacks a portion of them. The profile shows approximately 140,000 clones, about four fifths of them singletons. The sample comprised peripheral blood. The receptor source for this set is an elderly woman with acute or convalescent COVID-19.

This rearrangement joins TRBV5-1 to TRBJ2-7; 12 nucleotides line up with TRBD2. The J segment lost 5 bases and the V segment lost 4 bases, leaving 7 bases of the junction unmatched. This CDR3 contains 15 residues. Germline V gene lookup returns CDR1 SGHRS and CDR2 YFSETQ. Here the CDR3 reads CASSTLAGGPDEQYF. The CDR3 DNA follows: TGCGCCAGCAGCACCCTAGCGGGGGGGCCGGACGAGCAGTACTTC.

This clone was recorded once. V usage is TRBV5-8 and J usage is TRBJ1-6; possible D gene TRBD1, 6 bases. V lost 3 bases to trimming and J lost 14 bases, with 9 bases between them. The germline gives CDR1 SGHTS, CDR2 YDEGEE. There are 11 residues in the CDR3. The CDR3 protein is CASSWGLALHF. CDR3 nucleotide sequence: TGTGCCAGCAGCTGGGGGCTTGCCCTCCACTTT.

The gene calls are TRBV29-1 and TRBJ1-4; 8 nucleotides line up with TRBD1. This CDR3 spans 13 amino acids. CDR1 and CDR2 (germline): SQVTM, ANQGSEA. J lost 8 bases, V lost 4 bases, and 6 bases had no gene match. The CDR3 region has the DNA TGCAGCGTTGCGACAGGGGAGGTCGAAAAACTGTTTTTT. This encodes CSVATGEVEKLFF.

The CDR3 sequence: CASSQESVRANYGYTF. The CDR3 bases are TGTGCCAGCAGCCAAGAGTCGGTCAGGGCTAACTATGGCTACACCTTC. The rearrangement uses TRBV3-1 (or the pseudogene TRBV3-2) and TRBJ1-2; a weak D match, TRBD1 (5 bases). Germline-derived CDR1 and CDR2 are LGHDT and YNNKEL (reference sequence). The CDR3 covers 16 residues. V shed 0 bases and J shed 0 bases, with 11 bases lying between them.

The chain combines TRBV12-3 or TRBV12-4 with TRBJ1-4, with 8 bases identical to TRBD1. The V and J ends lost 8 bases and 11 bases, in that order; junction bases with no gene match: 10. CDR3 length: 13 amino acids. Written as DNA, the CDR3 is TGTGCCAGCGAGGACAGGGTTGCGCATAAACTGTTTTTT. This encodes CASEDRVAHKLFF.